This T cell receptor beta chain was identified in a study of cytomegalovirus exposure and HLA in healthy donors. Study-wide results and limits: Available immune exposure information covered CMV serostatus only.

Points on this clone: Its cognate antigen is unknown.

V lost 5 bases to trimming and J lost 6 bases; unmatched junction nucleotides: 6. The CDR3 totals 13 residues. The germline V gene has CDR1 SGHNT and CDR2 YENEEA. The PCR made use of 60 Vbeta and 13 Jbeta primers. Clones were sequenced by immunoSEQ multiplex PCR, and TCRdb holds only the in-frame ones, with some missing. The top ten clones hold about 1.5% of a sample with about 130,000 clones, about three quarters of them seen once. The gene calls are TRBV11-3 and TRBJ1-1; 7 nucleotides match TRBD1. The source of this sequence is a woman younger than 30 in good health and CMV-seronegative. Specimen: PBMCs. The CDR3 here is CASSLGGLAEAFF. The DNA for the CDR3 is TGTGCCAGCAGCCTAGGGGGCCTGGCTGAAGCTTTCTTT.